The entry that follows covers one TCR beta chain sequence. Its antigen is still unknown. Germline CDR1 and CDR2: WSHSY and SAAADI. V lost 1 base to trimming and J lost 3 bases, with 7 bases between them. The CDR3 totals 13 residues. The data were taken from a study of T cell responses to AZD1222 COVID-19 vaccine. Study at large: Pooling was applied to second doses at about 4 or about 12 weeks. Notes on the study in general: Once two AZD1222 doses were given, Spike-specific TCR breadth and depth went up. All repertoire sampling was performed exclusively after the peak T cell response.

TCRdb's table, derived via immunoSEQ multiplex PCR, lists solely in-frame clones and lacks some. Of approximately 91,000 clones in the sample, about 88% are singletons; the top ten hold 10% to 15%. The source material was peripheral blood, sampled on day 0 of AZD1222 vaccination. The origin of this receptor is an adult in good health. V and J are TRBV10-2 and TRBJ2-7; tentative D call: TRBD1 (5 bases). The CDR3, as DNA: TGCGCCAGCAGTGAGTGGGGCGGCTACGAGCAGTACTTC. This codes for CASSEWGGYEQYF.